Described below is a single T cell receptor (beta chain) sequence and its context. Relative to the germline gene, one junction end is altered; a read error may explain this. Primed by a sample-barcoded 5' primer and a J-beta primer mix, a second PCR proceeded for about 7 to 11 cycles. Every sample gave at least 3 million paired-end reads containing CDR3. TCRdb ran MiXCR on the 5' RACE reads and lists one entry per CDR3 protein. Among 1.5 million to 2 million distinct CDR3 sequences listed, about 30% were seen once. Germline V CDR1 and CDR2: SNHLY, FYNNEI. CDR3 length equals 15 residues. This sample was taken from a study of blood T cells in healthy people across ages. The draw of peripheral blood yielded ten milliliters from each donor.

The sequence derives from a woman aged 25 to 39 in good health. This chain joins TRBV2 and TRBJ1-5; 7 bases match TRBD1. The specimen sequenced was blood. Here the CDR3 DNA reads TGTGCCAGCAGTGAATCAAGGGACAGCAATCAGCCCCTGCATTTT. The encoded protein is CASSESRDSNQPLHF.